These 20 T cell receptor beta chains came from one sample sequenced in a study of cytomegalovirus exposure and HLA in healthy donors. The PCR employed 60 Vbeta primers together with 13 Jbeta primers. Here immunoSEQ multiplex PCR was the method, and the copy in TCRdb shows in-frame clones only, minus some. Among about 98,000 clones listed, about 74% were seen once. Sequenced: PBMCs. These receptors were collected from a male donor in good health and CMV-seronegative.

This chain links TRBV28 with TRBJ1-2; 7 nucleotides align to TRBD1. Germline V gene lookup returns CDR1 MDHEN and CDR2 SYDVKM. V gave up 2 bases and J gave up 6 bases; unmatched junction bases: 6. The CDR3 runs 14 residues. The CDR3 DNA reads TGTGCCAGCAGTTTAATGGACAGGAGTGATGGCTACACCTTC. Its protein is CASSLMDRSDGYTF.

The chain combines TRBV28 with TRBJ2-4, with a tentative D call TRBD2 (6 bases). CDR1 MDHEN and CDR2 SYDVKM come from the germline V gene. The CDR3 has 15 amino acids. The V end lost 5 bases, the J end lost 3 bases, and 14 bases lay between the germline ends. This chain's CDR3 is CASSPEGPSKNIQYF. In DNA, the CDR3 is TGTGCCAGCAGTCCGGAGGGCCCGAGCAAAAACATTCAGTACTTC.

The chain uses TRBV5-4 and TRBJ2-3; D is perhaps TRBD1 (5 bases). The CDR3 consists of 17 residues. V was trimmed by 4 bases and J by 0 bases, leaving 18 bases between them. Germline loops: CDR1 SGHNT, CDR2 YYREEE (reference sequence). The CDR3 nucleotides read TGTGCCAGCAGCCACAGGCTCTCCGGCTTTAGCACAGATACGCAGTATTTT. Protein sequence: CASSHRLSGFSTDTQYF.

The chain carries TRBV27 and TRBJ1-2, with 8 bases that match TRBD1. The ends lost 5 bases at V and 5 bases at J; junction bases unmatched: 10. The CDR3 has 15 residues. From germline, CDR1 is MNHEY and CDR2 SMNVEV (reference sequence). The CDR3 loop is CASSQQQGARYGYTF. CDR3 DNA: TGTGCCAGCAGTCAACAGCAGGGGGCTAGGTATGGCTACACCTTC.

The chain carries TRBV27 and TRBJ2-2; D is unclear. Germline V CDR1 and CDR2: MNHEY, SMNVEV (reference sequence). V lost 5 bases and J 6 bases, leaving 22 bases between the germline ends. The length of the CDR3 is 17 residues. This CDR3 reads CASSRAEATLLAGELFF. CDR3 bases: TGTGCCAGCAGTCGCGCCGAGGCCACGCTTCTGGCCGGGGAGCTGTTTTTT.

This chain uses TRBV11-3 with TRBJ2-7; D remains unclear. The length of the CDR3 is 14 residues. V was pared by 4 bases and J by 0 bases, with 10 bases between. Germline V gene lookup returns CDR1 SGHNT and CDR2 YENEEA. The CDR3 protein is CASSSQESSYEQYF. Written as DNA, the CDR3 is TGTGCCAGCAGCTCCCAGGAAAGCTCCTACGAGCAGTACTTC.

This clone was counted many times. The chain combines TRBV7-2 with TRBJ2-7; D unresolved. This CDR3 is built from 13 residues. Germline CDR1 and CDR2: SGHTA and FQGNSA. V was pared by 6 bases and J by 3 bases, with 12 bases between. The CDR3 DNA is TGTGCCAGCAGTCCGTTCCCCGGCTACGAGCAGTACTTC. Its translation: CASSPFPGYEQYF.

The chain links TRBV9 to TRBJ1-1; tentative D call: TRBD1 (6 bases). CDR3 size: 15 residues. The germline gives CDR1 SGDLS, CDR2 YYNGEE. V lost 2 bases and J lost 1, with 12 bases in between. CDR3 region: CASSVEETGNTEAFF. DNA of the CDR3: TGTGCCAGCAGCGTGGAAGAGACAGGGAACACTGAAGCTTTCTTT.

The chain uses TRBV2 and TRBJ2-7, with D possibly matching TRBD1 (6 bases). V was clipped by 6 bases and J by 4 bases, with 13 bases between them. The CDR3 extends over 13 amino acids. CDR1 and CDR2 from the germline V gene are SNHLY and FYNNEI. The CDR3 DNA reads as TGTGCCAGCAGGTTGGACAGAGCATACGAGCAGTACTTC. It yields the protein CASRLDRAYEQYF.

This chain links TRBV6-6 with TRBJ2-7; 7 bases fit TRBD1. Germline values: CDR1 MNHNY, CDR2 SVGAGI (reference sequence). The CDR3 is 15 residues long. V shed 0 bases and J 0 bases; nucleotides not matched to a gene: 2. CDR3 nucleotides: TGTGCCAGCAGTTACTCGGGACAGCTCTCCTACGAGCAGTACTTC. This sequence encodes CASSYSGQLSYEQYF.

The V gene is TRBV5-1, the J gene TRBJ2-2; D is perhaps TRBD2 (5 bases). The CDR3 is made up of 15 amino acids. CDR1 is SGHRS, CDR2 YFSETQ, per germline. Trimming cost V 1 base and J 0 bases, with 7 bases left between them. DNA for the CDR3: TGCGCCAGCAGCTTGACGGGGACGAACACCGGGGAGCTGTTTTTT. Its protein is CASSLTGTNTGELFF.

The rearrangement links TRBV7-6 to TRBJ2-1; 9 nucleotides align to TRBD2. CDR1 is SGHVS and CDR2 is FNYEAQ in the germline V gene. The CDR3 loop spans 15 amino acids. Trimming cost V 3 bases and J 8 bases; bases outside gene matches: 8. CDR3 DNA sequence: TGTGCCAGCAGCTTCAGGCGGGAGGGGTTCGATGAGCAGTTCTTC. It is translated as CASSFRREGFDEQFF. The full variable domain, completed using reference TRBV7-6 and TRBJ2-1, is GAGVSQSPRYKVTKRGQDVALRCDPISGHVSLYWYRQALGQGPEFLTYFNYEAQQDKSGLPNDRFSAERPEGSISTLTIQRTEQRDSAMYRCASSFRREGFDEQFFGPGTRLTVL.

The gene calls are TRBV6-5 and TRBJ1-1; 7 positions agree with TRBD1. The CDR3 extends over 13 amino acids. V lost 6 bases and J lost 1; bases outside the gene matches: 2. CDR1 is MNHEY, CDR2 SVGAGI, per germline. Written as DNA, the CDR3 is TGTGCCAGCAGCCACAGGGGGAACACTGAAGCTTTCTTT. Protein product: CASSHRGNTEAFF.

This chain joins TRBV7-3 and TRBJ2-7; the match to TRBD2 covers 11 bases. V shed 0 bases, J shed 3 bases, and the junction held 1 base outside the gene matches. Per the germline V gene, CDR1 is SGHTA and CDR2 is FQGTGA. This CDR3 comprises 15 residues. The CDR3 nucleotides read TGTGCCAGCAGCTTAACCGGGACTAGCGGCTACGAGCAGTACTTC. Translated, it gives CASSLTGTSGYEQYF.

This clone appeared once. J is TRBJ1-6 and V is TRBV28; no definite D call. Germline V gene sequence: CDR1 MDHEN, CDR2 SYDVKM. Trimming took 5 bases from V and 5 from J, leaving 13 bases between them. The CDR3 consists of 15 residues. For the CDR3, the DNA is TGTGCCAGCAGTGCTGCCGGGAACGATAATTCACCCCTCCACTTT. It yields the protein CASSAAGNDNSPLHF.

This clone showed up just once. CDR3 nucleotides: TGTGCCAGCAGCCCGGGACAGCAGGCTAACTATGGCTACACCTTC. Encoded protein: CASSPGQQANYGYTF. This sequence joins TRBV13 and TRBJ1-2; 7 nucleotides match TRBD1. The CDR3 contains 15 residues. The junction had 6 bases not matched to a gene; V was cut back by 5 bases and J by 0 bases. Germline values: CDR1 PRHDT, CDR2 FYEKMQ (reference sequence).

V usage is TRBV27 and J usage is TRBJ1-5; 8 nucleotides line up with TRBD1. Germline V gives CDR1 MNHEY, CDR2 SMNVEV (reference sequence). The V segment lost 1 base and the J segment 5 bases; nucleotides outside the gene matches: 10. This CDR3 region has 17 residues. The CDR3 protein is CASSLYPDRATHQPQHF. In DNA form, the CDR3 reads TGTGCCAGCAGTTTATACCCGGACAGGGCCACACATCAGCCCCAGCATTTT.

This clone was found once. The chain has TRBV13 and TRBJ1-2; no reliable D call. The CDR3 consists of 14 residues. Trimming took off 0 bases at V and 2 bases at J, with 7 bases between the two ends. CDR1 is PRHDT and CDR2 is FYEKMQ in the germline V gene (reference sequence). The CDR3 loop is CASSLGVVNYGYTF. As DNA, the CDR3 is TGTGCCAGCAGCTTAGGCGTAGTGAACTATGGCTACACCTTC.

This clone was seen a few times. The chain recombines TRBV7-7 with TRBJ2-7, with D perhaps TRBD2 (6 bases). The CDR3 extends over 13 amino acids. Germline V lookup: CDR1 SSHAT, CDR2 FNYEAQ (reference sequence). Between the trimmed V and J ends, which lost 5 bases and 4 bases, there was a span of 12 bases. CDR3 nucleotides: TGTGCCAGCAGCCCGGGACTGGATTACGAGCAGTACTTC. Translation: CASSPGLDYEQYF.

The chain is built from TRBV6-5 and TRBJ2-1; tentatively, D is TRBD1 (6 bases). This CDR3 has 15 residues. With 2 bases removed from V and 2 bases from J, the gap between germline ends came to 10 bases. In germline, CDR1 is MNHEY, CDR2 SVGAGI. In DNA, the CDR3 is TGTGCCAGCAGTTACGGGCAGGGGACCTACAATGAGCAGTTCTTC. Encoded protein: CASSYGQGTYNEQFF.